The 6 T cell receptor beta chains listed next were all sequenced from one sample in a study of radiotherapy plus CTLA-4 blockade in lung cancer. The data were produced by immunoSEQ multiplex PCR, yet TCRdb's version contains in-frame clones alone and is incomplete. Of about 73,000 clones in the sample, roughly 91% were seen once. Sequenced material: peripheral blood, taken from a patient treated with radiotherapy plus ipilimumab. The receptors were gathered from a human donor with non-small cell lung cancer that progressed on radiotherapy plus ipilimumab.

The DNA for the CDR3 is TGTGCCTTATACAGGGGTAACTATGGCTACACCTTC. This codes for CALYRGNYGYTF. The rearrangement uses TRBV30 and TRBJ1-2; 7 nucleotides agree with TRBD1. The CDR3 is 12 amino acids. Trimming at V came to 7 bases and at J to 1 base, leaving 3 bases not matched to a gene. Germline V gene sequence: CDR1 GTSNPN, CDR2 SVGIG (reference sequence).

The chain has TRBV5-5 and TRBJ2-1, with TRBD2 matching 9 bases. Looked up from germline, CDR1 is SGHKS and CDR2 is YYEKEE (reference sequence). The V gene end was trimmed by 1 base and the J gene end by 7 bases; junction bases not matched to a gene: 3. CDR3 size: 14 residues. The CDR3 reads CASSLRLADNEQFF. The DNA of the CDR3 is TGTGCCAGCAGCTTGAGACTAGCGGATAATGAGCAGTTCTTC.

This clone appeared once. V gene TRBV27 combines with J gene TRBJ1-5, with D tentatively TRBD1 (6 bases). Looked up from germline, CDR1 is MNHEY and CDR2 is SMNVEV (reference sequence). The CDR3 covers 15 residues. Deletions cut 2 bases from V and 3 bases from J, with 11 bases between. The CDR3 reads CASSLVGGPNQPQHF. The DNA of the CDR3 is TGTGCCAGCAGTTTAGTCGGGGGCCCCAATCAGCCCCAGCATTTT.

The V and J genes are TRBV19 and TRBJ2-5; 7 bases are shared with TRBD1. Germline CDR1 LNHDA, CDR2 SQIVND (reference sequence). The trim removed 7 bases at V and 4 bases at J, leaving 6 bases unmatched. This CDR3 spans 13 amino acids. This chain's CDR3 is CASTDRAGETQYF. CDR3 sequence (DNA): TGTGCCAGTACAGACAGGGCGGGAGAGACCCAGTACTTC.

This chain's CDR3 is CASSFQTGGGNTIYF. CDR3 nucleotide sequence: TGTGCCAGCAGCTTCCAGACAGGGGGCGGAAACACCATATATTTT. The chain has TRBV9 and TRBJ1-3, with TRBD1 matching over 10 bases. Germline V gene lookup returns CDR1 SGDLS and CDR2 YYNGEE. The trim removed 4 bases at V and 4 bases at J, leaving 5 bases unmatched. This CDR3 spans 15 amino acids.

The chain has TRBV7-8 and TRBJ2-7; TRBD2 matches 9 bases. Germline V lookup: CDR1 SGHVS, CDR2 FQNEAQ. The V segment lost 1 base and the J segment 0 bases; nucleotides outside the gene matches: 7. This CDR3 spans 17 amino acids. CDR3 sequence reads: CASSLGVLAGFSYEQYF. In DNA form, the CDR3 reads TGTGCCAGCAGCTTAGGAGTGCTAGCGGGATTCTCCTACGAGCAGTACTTC.